The clone carrying this T cell receptor (beta chain) is medium-sized in the sample. Its antigen is unidentified. The size of this beta chain means little, since it is a stray read in a library made for alpha chains. V lost 1 base and J lost 5, with 13 bases in between. The CDR3 is 14 amino acids. Per the germline V gene, CDR1 is SGHKS and CDR2 is YYEKEE (reference sequence). Time point here: sample taken at primary tumor resection. Donation came from approximately 69 patients with untreated early-stage non-small cell lung cancer. Material for sequencing was whole RNA from tumor, nontumor lung or frozen PBMC, left unsorted. This specimen comes from a study of spatial heterogeneity in lung cancer. TCRdb analysed the 5' RACE reads with MiXCR anew, one entry per CDR3 protein. This sample has approximately 8,000 distinct CDR3 sequences; approximately 7.8% occur once, and the top ten carry approximately 4.4%.

Study-level results: Higher tumor mutation counts went along with higher counts of expanded intratumoral alpha and beta TCRs.

V is TRBV5-5 and J is TRBJ2-7; D ambiguous. The sample consisted of lung tumor tissue, taken at surgery. This clonotype was sampled from a male donor with early-stage non-small cell lung cancer. The CDR3 DNA reads as TGTGCCAGCAGCTTGAGACCGCCCAGTAACGAGCAGTACTTC. Encoded protein: CASSLRPPSNEQYF.